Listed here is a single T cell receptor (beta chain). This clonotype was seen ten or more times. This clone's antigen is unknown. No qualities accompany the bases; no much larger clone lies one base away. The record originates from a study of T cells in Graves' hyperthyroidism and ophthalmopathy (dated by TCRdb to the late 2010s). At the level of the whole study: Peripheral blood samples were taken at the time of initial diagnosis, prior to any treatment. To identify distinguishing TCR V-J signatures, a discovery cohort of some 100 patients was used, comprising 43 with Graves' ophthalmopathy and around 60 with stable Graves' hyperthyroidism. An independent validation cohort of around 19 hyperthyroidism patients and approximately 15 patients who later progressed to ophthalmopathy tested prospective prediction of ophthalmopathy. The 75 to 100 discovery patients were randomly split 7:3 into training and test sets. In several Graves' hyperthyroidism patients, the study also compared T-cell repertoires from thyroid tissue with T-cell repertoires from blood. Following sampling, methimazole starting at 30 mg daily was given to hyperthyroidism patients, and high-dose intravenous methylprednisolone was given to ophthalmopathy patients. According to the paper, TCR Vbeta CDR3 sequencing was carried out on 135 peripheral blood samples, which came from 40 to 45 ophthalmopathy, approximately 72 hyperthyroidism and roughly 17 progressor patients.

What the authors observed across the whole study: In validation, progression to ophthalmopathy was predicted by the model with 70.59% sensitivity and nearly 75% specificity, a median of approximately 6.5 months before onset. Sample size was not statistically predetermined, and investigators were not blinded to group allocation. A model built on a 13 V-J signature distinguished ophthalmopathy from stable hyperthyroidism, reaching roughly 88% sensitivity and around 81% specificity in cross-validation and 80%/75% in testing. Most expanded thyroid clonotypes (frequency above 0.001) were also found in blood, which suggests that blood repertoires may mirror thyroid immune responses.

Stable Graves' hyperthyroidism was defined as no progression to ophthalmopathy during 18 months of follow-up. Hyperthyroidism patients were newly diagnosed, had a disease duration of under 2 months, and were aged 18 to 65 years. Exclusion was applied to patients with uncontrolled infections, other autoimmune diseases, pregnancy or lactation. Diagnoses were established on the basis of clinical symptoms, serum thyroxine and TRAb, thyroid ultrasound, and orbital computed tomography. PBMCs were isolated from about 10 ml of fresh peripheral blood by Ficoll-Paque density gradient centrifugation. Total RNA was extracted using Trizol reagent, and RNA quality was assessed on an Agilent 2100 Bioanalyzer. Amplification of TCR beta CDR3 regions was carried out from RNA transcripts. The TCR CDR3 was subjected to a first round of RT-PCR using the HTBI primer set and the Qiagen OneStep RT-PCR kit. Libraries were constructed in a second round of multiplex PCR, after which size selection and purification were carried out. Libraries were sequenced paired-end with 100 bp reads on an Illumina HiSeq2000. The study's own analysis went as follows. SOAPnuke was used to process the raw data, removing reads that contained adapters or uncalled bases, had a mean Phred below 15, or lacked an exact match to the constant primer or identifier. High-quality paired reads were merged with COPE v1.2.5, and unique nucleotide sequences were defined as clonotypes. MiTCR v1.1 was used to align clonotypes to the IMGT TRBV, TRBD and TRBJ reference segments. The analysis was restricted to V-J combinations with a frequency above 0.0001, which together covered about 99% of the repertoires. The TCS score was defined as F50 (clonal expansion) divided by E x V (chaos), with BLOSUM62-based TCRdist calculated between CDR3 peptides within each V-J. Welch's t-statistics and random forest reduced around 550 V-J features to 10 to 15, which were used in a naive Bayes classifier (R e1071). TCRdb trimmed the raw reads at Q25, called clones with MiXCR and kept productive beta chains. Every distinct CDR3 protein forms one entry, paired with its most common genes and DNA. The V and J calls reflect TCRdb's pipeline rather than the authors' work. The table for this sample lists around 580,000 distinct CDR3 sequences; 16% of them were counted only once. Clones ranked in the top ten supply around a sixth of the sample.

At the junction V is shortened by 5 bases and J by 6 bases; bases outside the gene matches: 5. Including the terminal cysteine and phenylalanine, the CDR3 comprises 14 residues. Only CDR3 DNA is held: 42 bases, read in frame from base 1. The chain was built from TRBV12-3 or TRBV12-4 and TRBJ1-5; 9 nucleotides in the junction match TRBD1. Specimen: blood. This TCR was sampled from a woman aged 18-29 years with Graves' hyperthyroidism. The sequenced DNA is TGTGCCAGCAGTCCCAGGACAGGGGTTCAGCCCCAGCATTTT. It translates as CASSPRTGVQPQHF.